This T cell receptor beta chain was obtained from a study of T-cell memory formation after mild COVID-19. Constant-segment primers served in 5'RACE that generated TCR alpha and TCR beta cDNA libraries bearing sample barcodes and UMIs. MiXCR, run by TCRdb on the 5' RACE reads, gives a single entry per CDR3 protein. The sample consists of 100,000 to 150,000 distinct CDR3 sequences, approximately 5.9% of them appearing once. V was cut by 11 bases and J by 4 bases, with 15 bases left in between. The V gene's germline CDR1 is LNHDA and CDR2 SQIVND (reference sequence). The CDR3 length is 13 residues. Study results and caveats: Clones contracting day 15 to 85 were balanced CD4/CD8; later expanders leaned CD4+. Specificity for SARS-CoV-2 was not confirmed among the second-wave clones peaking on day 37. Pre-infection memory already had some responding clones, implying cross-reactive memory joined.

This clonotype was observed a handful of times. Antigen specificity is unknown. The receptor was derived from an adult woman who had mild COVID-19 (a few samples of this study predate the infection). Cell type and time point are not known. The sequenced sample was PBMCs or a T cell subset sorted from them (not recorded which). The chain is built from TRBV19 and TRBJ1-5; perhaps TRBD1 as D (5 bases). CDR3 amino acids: CAGNWRGNQPQHF. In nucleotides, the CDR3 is TGTGCCGGAAATTGGAGGGGTAATCAGCCCCAGCATTTT.